Sequencing of this T cell receptor beta chain was carried out in a study of cytomegalovirus exposure and HLA in healthy donors. This clone has just a few counts. Its antigen is currently unknown. 13 Jbeta primers and 60 Vbeta primers were used for the PCR. This table comes from immunoSEQ multiplex PCR, and its TCRdb copy is limited to in-frame clones, with some not included. Among tens of thousands of clones listed, about 70% were seen once. Overall study findings and caveats: Based on reports, TCR beta sequences accurately predicted HLA-A and HLA-B alleles for most subjects. Later genetic work tied a missense DCLRE1C variant to beta-chain V and J trimming.

Sequenced material: PBMCs. This TCR derives from a man aged 25-45 years in good health and CMV-seronegative.

The chain's CDR3 is CASSEIRGELFF. In nucleotides, the CDR3 is TGTGCCAGCAGTGAAATCCGGGGGGAGCTGTTTTTT. The chain has TRBV6-1 and TRBJ2-2; D is uncertain. This CDR3 spans 12 amino acids. Per the germline V gene, CDR1 is MNHNS and CDR2 is SASEGT. V was cut by 2 bases and J by 8 bases, with 6 bases left in between.